The sequence of this TCR beta chain was determined in a study of vaccination effects on CD4 cells after COVID-19. Study results and caveats: Marked clonal contraction was seen late after vaccination (in both infection- and vaccine-induced clones).

Only in-frame clones appear in the TCRdb table, and some are missing; sequencing was by immunoSEQ multiplex PCR. The sample has 50,000 or so clones, nearly 80% seen once. Notes on this clone: The antigen remains undetermined.

CD4+ T cells specific for antigen were expanded with viral peptide pools by the ViraFEST assay before sequencing. Researchers isolated CD4+ T cells once approximately ten days of culture had elapsed. Vaccine recipients, nucleocapsid antibody negative, had no prior SARS-CoV-2 infection. IL-2 at about 10 IU/ml and peptides at approximately 9.5 ug/ml were added to cultured PBMC, a few million per well. The CDR3 has 14 residues. V was shortened by 6 bases and J by 3 bases, with 14 bases between the two germline ends. Looked up from germline, CDR1 is MNHEY and CDR2 is SVGAGI. Here the sequenced sample was CD4+ T cells from PBMCs cultured with HCoV-OC43 spike peptides, taken before COVID-19 vaccination. Documented subset: HCoV-OC43 spike overlapping peptide pool stimulation. This chain links TRBV6-5 with TRBJ2-5; D perhaps matches TRBD1 (6 bases). This sequence was found in a human donor who received a COVID-19 vaccine. In nucleotides, the CDR3 is TGTGCCAGCAGGAAGGGGACACACAAAGAGACCCAGTACTTC. Protein product: CASRKGTHKETQYF.